This TCR beta chain was found in a study of blood T cell repertoires in COVID-19. Study details: From the United States, Italy and Spain came samples of acute and convalescent COVID-19. T cells, B-cell-depleted T cells, or PBMCs provided the cDNA or gDNA that served as material.

This CDR3 has 19 residues. CDR1 is LNHNV and CDR2 is YYDKDF in the germline V gene (reference sequence). V shed 1 base, J shed 0 bases, and the junction held 11 bases outside the gene matches. Per the study methods: Nucleated cell counts were estimated from reference gene primer amplification. Only in-frame clones appear in the TCRdb table, and some are missing; sequencing was by immunoSEQ multiplex PCR. Clonal size and the V and J genes are those of that table, whereas D and trimming came from the DNA. The repertoire holds 100,000 or so clones, with approximately 89% as singletons. The sequence was obtained from a man in his 60s with acute or convalescent COVID-19. The chain has TRBV15 and TRBJ1-5, with 8 bases fitting TRBD1. The sequenced sample was peripheral blood. The CDR3 here is CATSRVNPGQEYSNQPQHF. Here the CDR3 DNA reads TGTGCCACCAGCAGAGTAAACCCGGGACAGGAATATAGCAATCAGCCCCAGCATTTT.